This T cell receptor beta chain stems from a study of cytomegalovirus exposure and HLA in healthy donors. In the PCR, 60 Vbeta and 13 Jbeta primers were used. TCRdb's table, derived via immunoSEQ multiplex PCR, lists solely in-frame clones and lacks some. The sample lists some 120,000 clones; around 80% were seen once. CDR3 size: 16 residues. The V segment lost 0 bases and the J segment 5 bases; nucleotides outside the gene matches: 9. CDR1 and CDR2 from the germline V gene are MGHRA and YSYEKL. The chain is built from TRBV4-1 and TRBJ2-5, with 7 bases fitting TRBD2. This TCR came from a woman aged 50 to 60 in good health and CMV-seropositive. What was sequenced was PBMCs. Written as DNA, the CDR3 is TGCGCCAGCAGCCAAGATTTGGCGGGAGCCGGGGAGACCCAGTACTTC. This sequence encodes CASSQDLAGAGETQYF.